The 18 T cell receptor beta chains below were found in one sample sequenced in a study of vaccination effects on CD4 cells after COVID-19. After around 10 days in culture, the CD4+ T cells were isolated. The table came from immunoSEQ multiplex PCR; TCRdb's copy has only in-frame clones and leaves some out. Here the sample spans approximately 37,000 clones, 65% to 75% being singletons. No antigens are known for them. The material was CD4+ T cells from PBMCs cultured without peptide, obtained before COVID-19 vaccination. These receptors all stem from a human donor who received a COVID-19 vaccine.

CDR3 sequence (DNA): TGTGCCAGCAGCTTAGGGACGGCTAACTATGGCTACACCTTC. This translates into CASSLGTANYGYTF. This chain joins TRBV7-2 and TRBJ1-2; the D is unclear. Germline CDR1 is SGHTA and CDR2 is FQGNSA. There are 14 residues in the CDR3. V was clipped by 1 base and J by 0 bases, with 6 bases between them.

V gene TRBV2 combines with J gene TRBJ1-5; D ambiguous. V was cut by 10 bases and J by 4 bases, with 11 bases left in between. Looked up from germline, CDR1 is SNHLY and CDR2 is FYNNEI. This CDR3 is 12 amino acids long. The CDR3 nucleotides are TGTGCCACCTCAGACAATAATCAGCCCCAGCATTTT. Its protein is CATSDNNQPQHF.

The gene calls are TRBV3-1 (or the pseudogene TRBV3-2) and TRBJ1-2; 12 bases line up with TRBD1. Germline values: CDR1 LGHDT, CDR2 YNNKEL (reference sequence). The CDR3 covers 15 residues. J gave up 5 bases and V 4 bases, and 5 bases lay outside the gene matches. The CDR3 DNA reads TGTGCCAGCAGCCCCCGGGACAGGGGGCTTTATGGCTACACCTTC. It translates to CASSPRDRGLYGYTF.

The DNA for the CDR3 is TGTGCCAGCAGTTACCCCGGGGCAGGAGCCAATCAGCCCCAGCATTTT. It translates to CASSYPGAGANQPQHF. V and J are TRBV6-6 and TRBJ1-5; D is perhaps TRBD1 (5 bases). This CDR3 is 16 amino acids long. Trimming took off 2 bases at V and 3 bases at J, with 14 bases between the two ends. From germline, CDR1 is MNHNY and CDR2 SVGAGI (reference sequence).

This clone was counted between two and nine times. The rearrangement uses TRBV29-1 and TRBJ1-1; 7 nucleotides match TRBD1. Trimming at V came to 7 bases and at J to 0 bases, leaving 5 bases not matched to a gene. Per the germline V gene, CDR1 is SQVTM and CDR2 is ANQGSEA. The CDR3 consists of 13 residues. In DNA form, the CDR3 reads TGCAGCGCCACGGGACAGTTGAACACTGAAGCTTTCTTT. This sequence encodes CSATGQLNTEAFF.

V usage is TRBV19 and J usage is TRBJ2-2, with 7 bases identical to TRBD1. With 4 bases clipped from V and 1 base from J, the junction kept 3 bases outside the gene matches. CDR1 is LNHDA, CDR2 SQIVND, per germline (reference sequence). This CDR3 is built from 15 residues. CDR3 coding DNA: TGTGCCAGTAGTAATGGACAGGAGAACACCGGGGAGCTGTTTTTT. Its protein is CASSNGQENTGELFF.

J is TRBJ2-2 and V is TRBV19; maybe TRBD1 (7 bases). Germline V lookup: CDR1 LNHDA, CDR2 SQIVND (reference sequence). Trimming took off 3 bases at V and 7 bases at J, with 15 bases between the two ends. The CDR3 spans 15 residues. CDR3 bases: TGTGCCAGTAGTATCTTCGGAGGGGGCGGCGGGGAGCTGTTTTTT. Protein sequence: CASSIFGGGGGELFF.

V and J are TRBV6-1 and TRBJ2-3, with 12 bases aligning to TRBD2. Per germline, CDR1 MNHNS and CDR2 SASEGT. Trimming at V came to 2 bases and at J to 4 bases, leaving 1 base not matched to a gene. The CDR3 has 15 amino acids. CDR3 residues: CASSELAGGPDTQYF. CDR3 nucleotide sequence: TGTGCCAGCAGTGAACTAGCGGGAGGGCCAGATACGCAGTATTTT.

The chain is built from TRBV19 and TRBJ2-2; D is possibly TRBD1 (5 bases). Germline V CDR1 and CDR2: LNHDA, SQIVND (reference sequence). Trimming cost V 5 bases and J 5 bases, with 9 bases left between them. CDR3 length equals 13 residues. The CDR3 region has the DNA TGTGCCAGTAGTCGACAGAGGACCGGGGAGCTGTTTTTT. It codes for CASSRQRTGELFF.

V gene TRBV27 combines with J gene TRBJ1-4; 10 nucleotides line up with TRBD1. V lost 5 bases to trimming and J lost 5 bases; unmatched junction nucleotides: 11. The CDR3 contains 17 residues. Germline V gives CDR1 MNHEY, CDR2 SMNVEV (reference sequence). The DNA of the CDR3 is TGTGCCAGCAGTGCCTGGACAGGGGGAAGGGGGAATGAAAAACTGTTTTTT. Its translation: CASSAWTGGRGNEKLFF. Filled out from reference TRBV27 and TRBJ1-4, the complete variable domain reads EAQVTQNPRYLITVTGKKLTVTCSQNMNHEYMSWYRQDPGLGLRQIYYSMNVEVTDKGDVPEGYKVSRKEKRNFPLILESPSPNQTSLYFCASSAWTGGRGNEKLFFGSGTQLSVL.

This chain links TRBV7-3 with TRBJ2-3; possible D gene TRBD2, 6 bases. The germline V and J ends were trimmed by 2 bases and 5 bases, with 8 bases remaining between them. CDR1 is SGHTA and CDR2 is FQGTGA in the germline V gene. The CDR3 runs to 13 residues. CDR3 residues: CASSLQGGDTQYF. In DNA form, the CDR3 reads TGTGCCAGCAGCTTACAGGGAGGAGATACGCAGTATTTT.

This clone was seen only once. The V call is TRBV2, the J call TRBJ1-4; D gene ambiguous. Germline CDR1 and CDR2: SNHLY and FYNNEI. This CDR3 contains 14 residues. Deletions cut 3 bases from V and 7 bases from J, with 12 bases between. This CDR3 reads CASSEAGRGEKLFF. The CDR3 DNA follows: TGTGCCAGCAGTGAGGCTGGTCGAGGTGAAAAACTGTTTTTT.

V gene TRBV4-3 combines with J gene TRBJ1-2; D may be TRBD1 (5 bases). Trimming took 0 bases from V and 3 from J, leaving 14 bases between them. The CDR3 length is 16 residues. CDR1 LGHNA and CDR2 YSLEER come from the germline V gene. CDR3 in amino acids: CASSQDSLPGYYGYTF. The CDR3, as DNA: TGCGCCAGCAGCCAAGATAGTCTCCCAGGGTACTATGGCTACACCTTC.

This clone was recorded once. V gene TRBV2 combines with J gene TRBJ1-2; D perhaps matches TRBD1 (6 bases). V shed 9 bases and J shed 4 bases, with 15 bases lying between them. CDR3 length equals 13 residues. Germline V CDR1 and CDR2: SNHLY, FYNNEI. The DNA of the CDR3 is TGTGCCAGGCACAGGGTCCTGGCCTATGGCTACACCTTC. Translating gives CARHRVLAYGYTF.

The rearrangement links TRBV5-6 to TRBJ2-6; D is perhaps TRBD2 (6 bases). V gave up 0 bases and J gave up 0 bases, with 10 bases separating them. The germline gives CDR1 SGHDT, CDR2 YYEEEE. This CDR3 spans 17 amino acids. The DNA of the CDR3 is TGTGCCAGCAGCTTGGTTCGGGAGAGCTCTGGGGCCAACGTCCTGACTTTC. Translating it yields CASSLVRESSGANVLTF. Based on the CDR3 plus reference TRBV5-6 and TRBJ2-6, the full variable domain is DAGVTQSPTHLIKTRGQQVTLRCSPKSGHDTVSWYQQALGQGPQFIFQYYEEEERQRGNFPDRFSGHQFPNYSSELNVNALLLGDSALYLCASSLVRESSGANVLTFGAGSRLTVL.

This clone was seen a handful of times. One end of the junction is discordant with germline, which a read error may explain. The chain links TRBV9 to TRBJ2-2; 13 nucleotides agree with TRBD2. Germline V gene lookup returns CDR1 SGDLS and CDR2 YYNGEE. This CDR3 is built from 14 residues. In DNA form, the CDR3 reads TGTGCCAGCAGCGTGACTAGCGGGGGGCCGGAGTTGTTTTTT. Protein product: CASSVTSGGPELFF.

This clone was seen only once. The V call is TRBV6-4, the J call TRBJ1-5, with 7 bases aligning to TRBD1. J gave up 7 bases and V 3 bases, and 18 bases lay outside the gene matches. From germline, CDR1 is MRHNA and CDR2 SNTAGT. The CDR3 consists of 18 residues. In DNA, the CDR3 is TGTGCCAGCAGTGAAGACAGGGATCATCCTACCCCCCAACAGCCCCAGCATTTT. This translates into CASSEDRDHPTPQQPQHF.

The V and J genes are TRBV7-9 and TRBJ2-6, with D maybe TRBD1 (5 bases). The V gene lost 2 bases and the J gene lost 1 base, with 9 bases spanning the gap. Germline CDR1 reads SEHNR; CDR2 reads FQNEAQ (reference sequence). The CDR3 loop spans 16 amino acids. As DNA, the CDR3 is TGTGCCAGCAGCTTACAGGGTCCGTCTGGGGCCAACGTCCTGACTTTC. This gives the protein CASSLQGPSGANVLTF.